This T cell receptor (beta chain) stems from a study of radiation and T cells in renal cell carcinoma. Whole-study results and caveats: Baseline intratumoral clonotype presence is unknown without pretreatment biopsies. From baseline, blood top tumor clonotypes peaked at 2 weeks post-radiation.

Time point here: blood 4 weeks post-SBRT, at nephrectomy. Specified treatment: 15 Gy SBRT to primary tumor, nephrectomy 4 weeks later. Nephrectomy followed 15 Gy stereotactic body radiation by 4 weeks. Blood was sampled at baseline, 2 weeks and 4 weeks after SBRT. V dropped 5 bases and J dropped 5; count of bases not matched to a gene: 10. This CDR3 comprises 15 residues. CDR1 is SGHAT and CDR2 is FQNNGV in the germline V gene. With regard to this clone: Its antigen is not known.

Assay used: immunoSEQ multiplex PCR; TCRdb lists only in-frame clones, some missing. Here the sample spans roughly 86,000 clones, around four fifths being singletons. This rearrangement joins TRBV11-2 to TRBJ1-2; 8 bases match TRBD1. The sequence came from a man over 45 with renal cell carcinoma. The source material was blood, sampled from a patient whose treatment included radiotherapy and nephrectomy. The CDR3 protein is CASSQGADRGYGYTF. The CDR3 nucleotides read TGTGCCAGCAGCCAGGGGGCCGACAGGGGTTATGGCTACACCTTC.